Listed here are 8 T cell receptor beta chains from one sample, sequenced in a study of a mutant IDH1 vaccine in newly diagnosed glioma. Time point meaning: week 23, last vaccination. The study gave 300 ug of mutant IDH1 20-mer peptide per vaccine dose, with topical imiquimod. TCRdb's table, derived via immunoSEQ multiplex PCR, lists solely in-frame clones and lacks some. The sample includes under 45,000 clones, around 90% seen only once; the top ten take 3% to 4.5%. Their target antigens are unknown. The starting material was PBMCs, obtained from a glioma patient whose treatment included an IDH1 peptide vaccine. Every receptor here comes from a man aged 45 to 65 with glioma.

The chain couples TRBV28 to TRBJ1-2; D is possibly TRBD1 (5 bases). The CDR3 length is 14 residues. V was shortened by 3 bases and J by 3 bases, with 11 bases between the two germline ends. The germline V gene encodes CDR1 MDHEN and CDR2 SYDVKM. CDR3 protein: CASSFQGGDYGYTF. The CDR3 DNA reads as TGTGCCAGCAGTTTCCAGGGCGGCGACTATGGCTACACCTTC.

The chain couples TRBV7-2 to TRBJ2-5; 8 bases fit TRBD1. Trimming took 3 bases from V and 6 from J; bases not matched to a gene: 9. The CDR3 is 15 residues long. CDR1 is SGHTA and CDR2 is FQGNSA in the germline V gene. CDR3 sequence reads: CASSLMTGVGKTQYF. CDR3 DNA: TGTGCCAGCAGCTTGATGACAGGGGTAGGGAAGACCCAGTACTTC.

The chain combines TRBV4-3 with TRBJ2-3; D is unclear. CDR1 LGHNA and CDR2 YSLEER come from the germline V gene. This CDR3 is built from 17 residues. Trimming cost V 0 bases and J 0 bases, with 13 bases left between them. The CDR3 protein is CASSQEPPGSSTDTQYF. In nucleotides, the CDR3 is TGCGCCAGCAGCCAAGAGCCCCCAGGATCTAGCACAGATACGCAGTATTTT.

Here the CDR3 DNA reads TGTGCCAGTAACAGCAATCAGCCCCAGCATTTT. The encoded protein is CASNSNQPQHF. This chain connects TRBV19 to TRBJ1-5, with D hard to call. CDR1 and CDR2 from the germline V gene are LNHDA and SQIVND (reference sequence). CDR3 size: 11 residues. Trimming cost V 7 bases and J 1 base, with 2 bases left between them.

This sequence joins TRBV30 and TRBJ2-7; a possible D gene is TRBD2 (6 bases). CDR1 is GTSNPN, CDR2 SVGIG, per germline (reference sequence). V was shortened by 3 bases and J by 5 bases, with 17 bases between the two germline ends. CDR3 length: 14 amino acids. The CDR3: CAWSRGGRSNEQYF. The CDR3 bases are TGTGCCTGGAGCCGTGGGGGGAGAAGTAACGAGCAGTACTTC.

This chain connects TRBV7-3 to TRBJ2-3; D gene uncertain. Germline V gene lookup returns CDR1 SGHTA and CDR2 FQGTGA. The CDR3 has 12 amino acids. V was shortened by 1 base and J by 6 bases, with 5 bases between the two germline ends. The CDR3 is CASSLNGDTQYF. Written as DNA, the CDR3 is TGTGCCAGCAGCTTAAACGGGGATACGCAGTATTTT.

V and J are TRBV6-1 and TRBJ2-2, with a weak D call TRBD1 (5 bases). There are 17 residues in the CDR3. Germline V CDR1 and CDR2: MNHNS, SASEGT. Trimming took off 4 bases at V and 2 bases at J, with 17 bases between the two ends. CDR3 sequence (DNA): TGTGCCAGCAGTGCGTTTAGGGTACAGGCAAACACCGGGGAGCTGTTTTTT. Translated, it gives CASSAFRVQANTGELFF.

This clone appeared a few times. The rearrangement uses TRBV9 and TRBJ2-3, with D possibly being TRBD1 or TRBD2 (5 bases each). Trimming shortened V by 0 bases and J by 4 bases, and 15 bases separated the two germline ends. The CDR3 has 16 residues. Looked up from germline, CDR1 is SGDLS and CDR2 is YYNGEE. For the CDR3, the DNA is TGTGCCAGCAGCGTAGGAGATCGCGAGGGGCCAGATACGCAGTATTTT. This gives the protein CASSVGDREGPDTQYF.